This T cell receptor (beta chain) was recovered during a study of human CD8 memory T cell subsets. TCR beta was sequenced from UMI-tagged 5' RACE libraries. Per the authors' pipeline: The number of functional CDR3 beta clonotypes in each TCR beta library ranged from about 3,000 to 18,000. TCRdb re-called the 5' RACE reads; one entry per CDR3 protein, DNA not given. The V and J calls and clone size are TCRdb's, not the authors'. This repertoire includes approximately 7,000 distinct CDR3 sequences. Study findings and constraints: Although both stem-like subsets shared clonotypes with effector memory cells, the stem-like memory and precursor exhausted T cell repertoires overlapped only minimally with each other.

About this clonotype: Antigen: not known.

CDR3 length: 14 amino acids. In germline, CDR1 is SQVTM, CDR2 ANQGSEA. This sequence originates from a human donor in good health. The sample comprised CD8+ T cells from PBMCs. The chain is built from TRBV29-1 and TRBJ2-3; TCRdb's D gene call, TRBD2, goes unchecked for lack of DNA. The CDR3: CSVEGLAGTDTQYF.